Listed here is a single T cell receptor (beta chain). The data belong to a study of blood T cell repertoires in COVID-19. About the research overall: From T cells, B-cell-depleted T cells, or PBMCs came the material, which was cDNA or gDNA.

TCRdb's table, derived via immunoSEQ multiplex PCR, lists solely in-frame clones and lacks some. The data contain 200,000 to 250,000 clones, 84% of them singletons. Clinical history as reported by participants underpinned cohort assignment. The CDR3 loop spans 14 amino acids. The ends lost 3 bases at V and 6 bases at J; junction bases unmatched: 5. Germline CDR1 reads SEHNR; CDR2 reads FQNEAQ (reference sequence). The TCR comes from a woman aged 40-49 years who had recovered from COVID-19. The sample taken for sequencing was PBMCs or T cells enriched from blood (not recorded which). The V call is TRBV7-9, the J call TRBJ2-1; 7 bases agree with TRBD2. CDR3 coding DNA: TGTGCCAGCAGCTTTCGCAGGGAGGGCAATGAGCAGTTCTTC. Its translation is CASSFRREGNEQFF.